The sequence of this T cell receptor (beta chain) was determined in a study of response to subunit inactivated influenza vaccine. V lost 0 bases and J lost 7, with 11 bases in between. The CDR3 extends over 14 amino acids. Germline V gives CDR1 SGHRS, CDR2 YFSETQ. TCRdb processed the RT-PCR reads anew with MiXCR; each CDR3 protein has one entry. The sample holds 250,000 to 350,000 distinct CDR3 sequences, 20% to 25% seen once. This clonotype was observed a handful of times. The J gene is TRBJ1-5, the V gene TRBV5-1; D remains unclear. The origin of this receptor is a man aged 50-75 years who received an inactivated influenza vaccine. The sequencing here drew on PBMCs from blood, taken about 20 months after vaccination. The CDR3 loop is CASSLDEGRQPQHF. The CDR3 nucleotides are TGCGCCAGCAGCTTGGACGAAGGGCGGCAGCCCCAGCATTTT.